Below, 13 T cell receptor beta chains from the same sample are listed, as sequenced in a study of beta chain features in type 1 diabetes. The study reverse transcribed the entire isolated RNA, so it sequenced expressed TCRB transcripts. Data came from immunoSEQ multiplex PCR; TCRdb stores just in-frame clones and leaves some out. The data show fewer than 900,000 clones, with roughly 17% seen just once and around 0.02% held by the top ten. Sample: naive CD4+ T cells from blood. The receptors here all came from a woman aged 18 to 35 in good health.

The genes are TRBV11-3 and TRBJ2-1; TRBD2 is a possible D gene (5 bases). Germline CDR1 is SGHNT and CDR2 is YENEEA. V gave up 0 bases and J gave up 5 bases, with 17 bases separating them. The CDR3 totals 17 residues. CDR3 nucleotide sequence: TGTGCCAGCAGCTTAGATTACCGGACTGATGAAAACAATGAGCAGTTCTTC. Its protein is CASSLDYRTDENNEQFF.

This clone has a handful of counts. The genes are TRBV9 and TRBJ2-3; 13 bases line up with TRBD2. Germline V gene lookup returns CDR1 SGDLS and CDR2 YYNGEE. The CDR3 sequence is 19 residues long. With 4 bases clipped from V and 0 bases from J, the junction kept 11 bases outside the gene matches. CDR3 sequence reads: CASSPQRTSGSFSTDTQYF. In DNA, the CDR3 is TGTGCCAGCAGCCCCCAGCGGACTAGCGGGAGTTTTAGCACAGATACGCAGTATTTT.

The CDR3 protein is CASSRRAFDEQFF. DNA for the CDR3: TGTGCCAGCAGCCGCAGAGCTTTTGACGAGCAGTTCTTC. V gene TRBV9 combines with J gene TRBJ2-1; no clear D gene. The germline V gene has CDR1 SGDLS and CDR2 YYNGEE. This CDR3 region has 13 residues. Trimming shortened V by 4 bases and J by 10 bases, and 15 bases separated the two germline ends.

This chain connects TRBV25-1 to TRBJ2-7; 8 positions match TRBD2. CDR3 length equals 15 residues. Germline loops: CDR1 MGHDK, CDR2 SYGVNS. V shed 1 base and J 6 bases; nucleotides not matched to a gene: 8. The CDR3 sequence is CASSESSGLGGEQYF. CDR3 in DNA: TGTGCCAGCAGTGAATCTAGCGGGCTAGGCGGCGAGCAGTACTTC.

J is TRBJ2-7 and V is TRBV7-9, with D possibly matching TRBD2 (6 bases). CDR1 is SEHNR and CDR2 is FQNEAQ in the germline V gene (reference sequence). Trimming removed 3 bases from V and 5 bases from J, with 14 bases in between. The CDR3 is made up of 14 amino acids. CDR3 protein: CASSFPGTYHEQYF. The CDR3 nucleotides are TGTGCCAGCAGCTTCCCAGGGACTTATCACGAGCAGTACTTC.

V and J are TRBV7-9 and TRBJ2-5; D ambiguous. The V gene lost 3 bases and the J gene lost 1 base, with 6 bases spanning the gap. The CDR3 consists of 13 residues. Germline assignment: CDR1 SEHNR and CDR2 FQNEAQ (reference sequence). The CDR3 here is CASSFFSQETQYF. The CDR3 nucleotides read TGTGCCAGCAGCTTCTTTAGCCAAGAGACCCAGTACTTC.

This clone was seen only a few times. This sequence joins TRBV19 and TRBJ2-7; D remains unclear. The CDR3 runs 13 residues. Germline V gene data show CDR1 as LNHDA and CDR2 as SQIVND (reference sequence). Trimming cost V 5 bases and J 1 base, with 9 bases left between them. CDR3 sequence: CASSPRPSYEQYF. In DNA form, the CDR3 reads TGTGCCAGTAGTCCTCGGCCGTCCTACGAGCAGTACTTC. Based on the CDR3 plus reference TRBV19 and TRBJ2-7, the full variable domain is DGGITQSPKYLFRKEGQNVTLSCEQNLNHDAMYWYRQDPGQGLRLIYYSQIVNDFQKGDIAEGYSVSREKKESFPLTVTSAQKNPTAFYLCASSPRPSYEQYFGPGTRLTVT.

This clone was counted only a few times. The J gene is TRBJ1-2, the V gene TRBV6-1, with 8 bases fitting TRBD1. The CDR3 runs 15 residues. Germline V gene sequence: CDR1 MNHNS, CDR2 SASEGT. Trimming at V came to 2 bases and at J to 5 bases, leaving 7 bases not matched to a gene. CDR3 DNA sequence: TGTGCCAGCAGTGAAAGCCAGGGGGCTTGGTATGGCTACACCTTC. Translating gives CASSESQGAWYGYTF.

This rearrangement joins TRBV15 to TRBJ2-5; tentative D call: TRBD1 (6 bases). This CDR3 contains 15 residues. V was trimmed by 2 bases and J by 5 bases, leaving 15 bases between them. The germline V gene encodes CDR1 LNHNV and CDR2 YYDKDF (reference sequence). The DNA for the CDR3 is TGTGCCACCAGCAGATCCCCAGGGGTTGAGGAGACCCAGTACTTC. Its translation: CATSRSPGVEETQYF.

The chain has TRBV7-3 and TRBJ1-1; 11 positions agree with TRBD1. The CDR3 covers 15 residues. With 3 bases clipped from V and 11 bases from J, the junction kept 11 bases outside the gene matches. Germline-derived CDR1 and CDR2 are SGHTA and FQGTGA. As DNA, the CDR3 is TGTGCCAGCAGCTTCCAGGACAGGGGGCTGATTAGGGCTTTCTTT. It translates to CASSFQDRGLIRAFF.

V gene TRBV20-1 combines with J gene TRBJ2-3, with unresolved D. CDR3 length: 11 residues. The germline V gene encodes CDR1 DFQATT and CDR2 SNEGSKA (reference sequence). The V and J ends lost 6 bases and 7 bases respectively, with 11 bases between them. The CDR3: CSAQRSNTQYF. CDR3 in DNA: TGCAGTGCGCAGAGGTCGAATACGCAGTATTTT.

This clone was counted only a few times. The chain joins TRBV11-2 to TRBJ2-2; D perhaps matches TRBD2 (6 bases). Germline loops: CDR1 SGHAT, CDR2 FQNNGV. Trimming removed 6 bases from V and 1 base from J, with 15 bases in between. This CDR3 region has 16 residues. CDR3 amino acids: CASSTYTGGNTGELFF. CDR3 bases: TGTGCCAGCAGTACTTACACCGGGGGGAACACCGGGGAGCTGTTTTTT.

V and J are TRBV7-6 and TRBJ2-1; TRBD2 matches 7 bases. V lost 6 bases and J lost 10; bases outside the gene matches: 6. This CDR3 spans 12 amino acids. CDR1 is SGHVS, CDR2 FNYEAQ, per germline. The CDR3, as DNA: TGTGCCAGCAGTCTTACTAGCGCGGAGCAGTTCTTC. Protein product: CASSLTSAEQFF.